This paragraph reports one TCR beta chain. Profiling relied on immunoSEQ multiplex PCR, and the TCRdb table lists in-frame clones only, not all of them. The sample lists roughly 28,000 clones; roughly 80% were seen once. CDR1 and CDR2 (germline): MNHEY, SMNVEV (reference sequence). V was shortened by 5 bases and J by 14 bases, with 22 bases between the two germline ends. The CDR3 runs to 15 residues. These data are taken from a study of human CD4 T cells and Enterobacteriaceae. The memory gate held CD4+ cells that were not CD45RA+CCR7+CD95- naive cells, over 98% pure. This TCR was sampled from a human donor in good health. V gene TRBV27 combines with J gene TRBJ1-6; D remains unclear. The specimen sequenced was memory CD4+ T cells from blood. CDR3 nucleotide sequence: TGTGCCAGCAGTCTGGAGCCGGGTCCTCAAGTCACCCTCCACTTT. Its translation is CASSLEPGPQVTLHF.